This TCR beta chain was captured in a study of blood T cell repertoires in COVID-19 (dated by TCRdb to 2018 to 2021). For the study in its entirety: Samples from collaborators originated in the United States, Italy and Spain and spanned both the acute and convalescent phases of COVID-19. The repertoires were made available in a free public database intended to serve as a resource for research on the immune response to SARS-CoV-2. Nearly every sample came with metadata listing a de-identified subject ID, COVID-19 status, age in years and sex. The samples were drawn from two sources: the first 160 participants of the ongoing ImmuneRACE study, and fewer than 1,500 subjects contributed by 6 global collaborators. The material from the prospective study consisted of cDNA or gDNA derived from T cells, B-cell-depleted T cells, or PBMCs. HLA class I and class II types, where available, came from metadata supplied by the sample provider rather than from assay-based typing. Subjects who had been exposed to COVID-19, were actively infected with it, or had recovered from it provided the deeply sampled blood TCRbeta repertoires that made up the dataset. Here is what the overall study found, with its caveats: The amount of clinical and demographic metadata varied by source and participant and was provided uncurated.

TCRbeta CDR3 regions were amplified from genomic DNA using the immunoSEQ Assay, a bias-controlled multiplex PCR. The published analysis was carried out like this. Within the assay, amplification of reference gene primers was used to estimate how many nucleated cells each sample contained. To quantify the absolute abundance of each unique TCRbeta CDR3 rearrangement, sequence reads were collapsed and filtered. For each sample, productive Simpson clonality was calculated by taking the square root of Simpson's diversity index across productive rearrangements. TCRdb retrieved this table from immuneACCESS and kept in-frame rearrangements only. Not all clones are present; in checked studies, unresolved V genes account for under half, and no reason is known for the remainder. From that table come the V and J calls and clone size; the DNA was used to work out D and trimming. Within this sample are some 160,000 clones, with approximately 88% of them counted one time only. The biggest ten clones account for 6.5% to 8.5% of the sample.

On this clone itself: The clone's antigen remains unknown. Per-base qualities were not stored, and no clone one base away is much larger.

In the prospective study, participants were roughly 18 to 100 years old, resided in around 25 geographic areas of the United States, and were enrolled through a virtual design. Cohort assignment in the prospective study relied on participant-reported clinical history from a screening survey and a study questionnaire. Recovered participants in ImmuneRACE Cohort 3 were defined as having two consecutive negative NP/OP PCR tests, clearance from a healthcare professional, or resolution of symptoms. In the prospective study, whole blood, serum and a nasopharyngeal or oropharyngeal swab were collected from each participant by mobile phlebotomists. Additional blood draws and questionnaires over an approximately 2-month period could optionally be provided by prospective study participants. Prospective study blood samples were shipped either frozen or at room temperature before DNA extraction. Per the germline V gene, LGHNA is the CDR1 and YNFKEQ is the CDR2. V is shortened by 0 bases, J by 2 bases, and the region joining them spans 11 bases. The CDR3 starts with the cysteine, ends with the phenylalanine, and has 15 residues. Just the 45-base CDR3 DNA is kept, in frame starting at base 1.

The chain is encoded by TRBV4-2 joined to TRBJ2-7, with the D gene uncertain. The TCR was taken from a woman aged 50 to 60 who had recovered from COVID-19. Sequenced material: PBMCs or T cells enriched from blood (not recorded which). DNA sequence: TGTGCCAGCAGCCAAGATGTGGCAGTACCCTACGAGCAGTACTTC. This translates into CASSQDVAVPYEQYF.